The 18 T cell receptor beta chains below come from one sample, sequenced in a study of blood T cell repertoires in COVID-19. Repertoires were generated with immunoSEQ multiplex PCR, while TCRdb's copy carries only in-frame clones and drops some. The sample records some 19,000 clones, 82% being singletons. Source material: peripheral blood. These receptors originate from a human donor in a cohort sampled during active COVID-19.

This chain uses TRBV7-9 with TRBJ1-2; 9 bases match TRBD1. The germline V gene has CDR1 SEHNR and CDR2 FQNEAQ (reference sequence). V lost 4 bases and J lost 2; bases outside the gene matches: 2. The CDR3 runs to 14 residues. CDR3 loop: CASSYGTGNYGYTF. CDR3 coding DNA: TGTGCCAGCAGCTACGGGACAGGGAACTATGGCTACACCTTC.

This clone occurred once. The chain combines TRBV30 with TRBJ2-3, with D possibly being TRBD2 (6 bases). V dropped 2 bases and J dropped 5 bases, with 14 bases sitting between them. CDR3 length: 14 residues. From germline, CDR1 is GTSNPN and CDR2 SVGIG (reference sequence). CDR3 bases: TGTGCCTGGAGTTCCGGAGGGAGTGGAGATACGCAGTATTTT. Amino acids: CAWSSGGSGDTQYF.

This clone was observed a few times. The V gene is TRBV25-1, the J gene TRBJ1-2, with 7 bases that match TRBD1. Unmatched junction bases numbered 4, after V lost 3 bases and J lost 6 bases. The CDR3 consists of 13 residues. Germline V gene sequence: CDR1 MGHDK, CDR2 SYGVNS. CDR3 bases: TGTGCCAGCAGTGAGTCCCAGGGGGATGGCTACACCTTC. This codes for CASSESQGDGYTF.

This clone is medium-sized in the sample. The chain links TRBV7-9 to TRBJ1-6; D is possibly TRBD1 (5 bases). This CDR3 comprises 14 residues. V shed 4 bases and J shed 8 bases, with 12 bases lying between them. Germline CDR1 SEHNR, CDR2 FQNEAQ (reference sequence). The CDR3 region has the DNA TGTGCCAGCAGCTCCGGGACTGCACATTCACCCCTCCACTTT. It yields the protein CASSSGTAHSPLHF.

This clone was counted between two and nine times. The rearrangement joins TRBV28 to TRBJ1-5; a possible D gene is TRBD1 (6 bases). Germline V gene lookup returns CDR1 MDHEN and CDR2 SYDVKM. The CDR3 loop spans 14 amino acids. V was shortened by 3 bases and J by 7 bases, with 13 bases between the two germline ends. CDR3 in amino acids: CASSFGGGGQPQHF. The DNA of the CDR3 is TGTGCCAGCAGTTTTGGGGGCGGAGGCCAGCCCCAGCATTTT.

The chain combines TRBV5-6 with TRBJ2-2; D may be TRBD2 (5 bases). Germline lookup yields CDR1 SGHDT and CDR2 YYEEEE. V shed 0 bases and J shed 5 bases, with 11 bases lying between them. CDR3 length: 15 amino acids. In DNA form, the CDR3 reads TGTGCCAGCAGCTTGGTTACAGCGGAAACCGGGGAGCTGTTTTTT. Protein product: CASSLVTAETGELFF. The full variable domain, its missing parts supplied by reference TRBV5-6 and TRBJ2-2, is DAGVTQSPTHLIKTRGQQVTLRCSPKSGHDTVSWYQQALGQGPQFIFQYYEEEERQRGNFPDRFSGHQFPNYSSELNVNALLLGDSALYLCASSLVTAETGELFFGEGSRLTVL.

The rearrangement links TRBV5-1 to TRBJ2-1, with 7 bases that match TRBD2. Trimming took 3 bases from V and 4 from J; bases not matched to a gene: 4. The germline V gene encodes CDR1 SGHRS and CDR2 YFSETQ. The CDR3 covers 14 residues. CDR3: CASSSSGAYNEQFF. As DNA, the CDR3 is TGCGCCAGCAGCTCCAGCGGGGCATACAATGAGCAGTTCTTC.

DNA for the CDR3: TGCGCCAGCAGCCCCCCGGGGACAACGGAAGCTTTCTTT. Translating gives CASSPPGTTEAFF. The rearrangement uses TRBV5-1 and TRBJ1-1; D might be TRBD1 (6 bases). The CDR3 is made up of 13 amino acids. V lost 4 bases, J lost 8 bases, and 15 bases lay in between. The germline V gene has CDR1 SGHRS and CDR2 YFSETQ.

The chain carries TRBV5-1 and TRBJ1-1; D is ambiguous. The CDR3 runs to 14 residues. Germline CDR1 and CDR2: SGHRS and YFSETQ. V shed 0 bases and J shed 1 base, with 7 bases lying between them. CDR3 DNA sequence: TGCGCCAGCAGCTTGGAATATCCGAACACTGAAGCTTTCTTT. This translates into CASSLEYPNTEAFF.

V and J are TRBV6-4 and TRBJ2-3, with a possible D match to TRBD2 (7 bases). The CDR3 runs to 17 residues. Germline CDR1 MRHNA, CDR2 SNTAGT. Trimming cost V 0 bases and J 1 base, with 14 bases left between them. The CDR3 coding sequence is TGTGCCAGCAGTGACTCGGGGGGCGGGAGTGGCACAGATACGCAGTATTTT. Protein sequence: CASSDSGGGSGTDTQYF.

This rearrangement joins TRBV27 to TRBJ2-1; 8 bases map to TRBD2. Germline V gene lookup returns CDR1 MNHEY and CDR2 SMNVEV (reference sequence). Losses at the gene ends were 5 bases for V and 6 bases for J; bases not matched to a gene: 21. The CDR3 has 19 amino acids. The CDR3 loop reads CASSATQGWTGGPSNEQFF. The CDR3 bases are TGTGCCAGCAGTGCAACCCAGGGGTGGACGGGAGGGCCTAGCAATGAGCAGTTCTTC.

This chain uses TRBV6-6 with TRBJ2-1, with 11 bases fitting TRBD1. Germline V CDR1 and CDR2: MNHNY, SVGAGI (reference sequence). V lost 6 bases and J lost 5; bases outside the gene matches: 3. The CDR3 contains 14 residues. Here the CDR3 reads CASSRGQGDNEQFF. The CDR3 DNA reads TGTGCCAGCAGCCGGGGACAGGGGGACAATGAGCAGTTCTTC.

By frequency in the sample, this clone is large. This chain links TRBV6-5 with TRBJ2-3, with TRBD2 matching over 9 bases. CDR3 length equals 14 residues. Germline CDR1 and CDR2: MNHEY and SVGAGI. The ends lost 7 bases at V and 3 bases at J; junction bases unmatched: 5. The CDR3 coding sequence is TGTGCCAGCAAGGCGGGAGGGCCTACAGATACGCAGTATTTT. This gives the protein CASKAGGPTDTQYF.

The chain has TRBV20-1 and TRBJ2-1, with TRBD2 matching 14 bases. There are 14 residues in the CDR3. CDR1 DFQATT and CDR2 SNEGSKA come from the germline V gene (reference sequence). V was pared by 3 bases and J by 10 bases, with 5 bases of the junction left unmatched. The CDR3 protein is CSASMTSGRGEQFF. The CDR3 DNA reads as TGCAGTGCTAGTATGACTAGCGGGAGGGGAGAGCAGTTCTTC.

This chain uses TRBV10-2 with TRBJ1-4; 10 bases map to TRBD1. Germline V CDR1 and CDR2: WSHSY, SAAADI. This CDR3 region has 14 residues. With V trimmed by 6 bases and J by 5 bases, 3 bases remained unmatched. The CDR3 protein is CASRTGGRNEKLFF. The CDR3 nucleotides read TGCGCCAGCAGGACAGGGGGCAGAAATGAAAAACTGTTTTTT.

This sequence joins TRBV7-7 and TRBJ2-2, with a possible D match to TRBD1 (5 bases). Germline V gene lookup returns CDR1 SSHAT and CDR2 FNYEAQ (reference sequence). This CDR3 is built from 15 residues. V was cut by 4 bases and J by 2 bases, with 11 bases left in between. This CDR3 reads CASSSGRANTGELFF. CDR3 coding DNA: TGTGCCAGCAGCTCGGGCAGGGCAAACACCGGGGAGCTGTTTTTT.

The genes are TRBV27 and TRBJ2-1; tentative D call: TRBD2 (6 bases). Germline V lookup: CDR1 MNHEY, CDR2 SMNVEV (reference sequence). The CDR3 is 16 amino acids. V gave up 3 bases and J gave up 7 bases, with 19 bases separating them. Here the CDR3 DNA reads TGTGCCAGCAGTTTTTCCGGGGGAGCGCTGGGTAATGAGCAGTTCTTC. Translating gives CASSFSGGALGNEQFF.

The chain is built from TRBV20-1 and TRBJ2-1; TRBD1 is a possible D gene (5 bases). CDR1 and CDR2 (germline): DFQATT, SNEGSKA (reference sequence). V was pared by 7 bases and J by 12 bases, with 13 bases between. The CDR3 spans 10 residues. The CDR3 protein is CSGVGQGQFF. As DNA, the CDR3 is TGCAGTGGCGTCGGACAAGGGCAGTTCTTC.